The 9 T cell receptor beta chains in this list originate from one sample, sequenced in a study of blood T cells in healthy people across ages. Together with a sample-barcoded 5' primer, a J-beta primer mix was included in a second PCR lasting about 7 to 12 cycles. Via MiXCR, TCRdb re-called the 5' RACE reads, giving one row per CDR3 protein. The repertoire consists of about 800,000 distinct CDR3 sequences, with about 25% occurring once and the leading ten covering more than 3%. The data also belong to a second study, concerning T cells of mothers and their children.

Sequenced: blood. These receptors were collected from a boy between 10 and 17 years old in good health.

The table lists this clonotype with a few counts. This sequence joins TRBV12-3 or TRBV12-4 and TRBJ2-1; 10 nucleotides match TRBD2. The DNA end is a closer match to TRBJ2-5, so the J assignment may be wrong. The CDR3 is 14 amino acids. CDR3 DNA sequence: TGTGCCAGCAGCCGTAGCGGGGGGCGGGAGACCCAGTACTTC. This gives the protein CASSRSGGRETQYF.

This clonotype was detected only a few times. V usage is TRBV28 and J usage is TRBJ2-1; TRBD1 is a possible D gene (6 bases). This CDR3 is 18 amino acids long. V lost 4 bases to trimming and J lost 4 bases, with 23 bases between them. Germline V gene lookup returns CDR1 MDHEN and CDR2 SYDVKM. DNA for the CDR3: TGTGCCAGCAGTTCCGGGACACAACTCCTCAGGGGATACAATGAGCAGTTCTTC. Translated: CASSSGTQLLRGYNEQFF.

The gene calls are TRBV7-3 and TRBJ2-1; D uncertain. Trimming cost V 6 bases and J 7 bases, with 19 bases left between them. Germline assignment: CDR1 SGHTA and CDR2 FQGTGA. CDR3 length: 15 amino acids. The CDR3 protein is CASSKMGSPPNEQFF. The CDR3 DNA sequence: TGTGCCAGCAGTAAAATGGGTTCACCTCCTAATGAGCAGTTCTTC. Combining the CDR3 with reference TRBV7-3 and TRBJ2-1 gives the whole variable domain GAGVSQTPSNKVTEKGKYVELRCDPISGHTALYWYRQSLGQGPEFLIYFQGTGAADDSGLPNDRFFAVRPEGSVSTLKIQRTERGDSAVYLCASSKMGSPPNEQFFGPGTRLTVL.

This clonotype was counted a single time. The rearrangement links TRBV5-1 to TRBJ2-1; 13 bases agree with TRBD2. J was trimmed by 10 bases and V by 4 bases; bases with no gene match: 11. CDR1 is SGHRS and CDR2 is YFSETQ in the germline V gene. This CDR3 comprises 16 residues. For the CDR3, the DNA is TGCGCCAGCAGCATAGAACTAGCGGGGGGGGCCGGGGAGCAGTTCTTC. Translated, it gives CASSIELAGGAGEQFF.

This clonotype appeared a few times. This chain uses TRBV20-1 with TRBJ2-5; D may be TRBD2 (5 bases). The J call may be in error: the DNA end matches TRBJ2-7 better. The CDR3 sequence is 13 residues long. Per germline, CDR1 DFQATT and CDR2 SNEGSKA (reference sequence). This CDR3 reads CSARSGNTYEQYF. CDR3 in DNA: TGCAGTGCTAGATCGGGGAACACCTACGAGCAGTACTTC.

This clonotype was counted only a few times. V usage is TRBV29-1 and J usage is TRBJ1-2, with 8 bases lining up with TRBD1. The CDR3 is made up of 15 amino acids. The ends lost 2 bases at V and 7 bases at J; junction bases unmatched: 12. Germline lookup yields CDR1 SQVTM and CDR2 ANQGSEA. CDR3 sequence reads: CSVELDREGLGGYTF. As DNA, the CDR3 is TGCAGCGTTGAATTGGACAGGGAAGGTCTTGGTGGCTACACCTTC.

This clonotype was counted only a few times. This rearrangement joins TRBV29-1 to TRBJ2-7; the match to TRBD2 covers 7 bases. Germline lookup yields CDR1 SQVTM and CDR2 ANQGSEA. V dropped 2 bases and J dropped 4; count of bases not matched to a gene: 2. The CDR3 is 12 amino acids. The CDR3 DNA follows: TGCAGCGTTGAACTACTAGCGTACGAGCAGTACTTC. It codes for CSVELLAYEQYF.

V gene TRBV12-3 or TRBV12-4 combines with J gene TRBJ1-4; a weak D match, TRBD1 (6 bases). Trimming removed 3 bases at V and 13 bases at J, with 9 bases between. The CDR3 runs to 11 residues. This chain's CDR3 is CASSLGGGLFF. Here the CDR3 DNA reads TGTGCCAGCAGTTTGGGAGGGGGACTGTTTTTT.

The CDR3 region has the DNA TGTGCCACCAGTGCCGGGAGGACAGGGAGCTCCTACAATGAGCAGTTCTTC. It specifies CATSAGRTGSSYNEQFF. This chain connects TRBV24-1 to TRBJ2-1, with D possibly matching TRBD1 (8 bases). CDR3 length equals 17 residues. CDR1 KGHDR and CDR2 SFDVKD come from the germline V gene. V was clipped by 5 bases and J by 0 bases, with 16 bases between them.